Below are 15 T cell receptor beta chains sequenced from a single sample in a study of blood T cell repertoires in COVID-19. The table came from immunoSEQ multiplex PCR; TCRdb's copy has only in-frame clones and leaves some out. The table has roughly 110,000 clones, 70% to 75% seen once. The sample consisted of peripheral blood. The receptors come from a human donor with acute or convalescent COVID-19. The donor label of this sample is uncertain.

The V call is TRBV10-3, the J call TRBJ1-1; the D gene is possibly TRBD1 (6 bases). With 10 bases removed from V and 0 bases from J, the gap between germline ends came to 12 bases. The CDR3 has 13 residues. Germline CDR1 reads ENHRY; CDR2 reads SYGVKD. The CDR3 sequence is CATVRGLNTEAFF. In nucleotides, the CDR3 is TGTGCCACCGTCAGGGGATTGAACACTGAAGCTTTCTTT.

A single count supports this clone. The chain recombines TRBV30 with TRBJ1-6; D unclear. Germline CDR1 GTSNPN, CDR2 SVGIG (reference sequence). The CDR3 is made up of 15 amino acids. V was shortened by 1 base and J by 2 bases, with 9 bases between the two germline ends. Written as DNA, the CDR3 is TGTGCCTGGAGTGGCGAGGGCCCCTATAATTCACCCCTCCACTTT. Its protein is CAWSGEGPYNSPLHF.

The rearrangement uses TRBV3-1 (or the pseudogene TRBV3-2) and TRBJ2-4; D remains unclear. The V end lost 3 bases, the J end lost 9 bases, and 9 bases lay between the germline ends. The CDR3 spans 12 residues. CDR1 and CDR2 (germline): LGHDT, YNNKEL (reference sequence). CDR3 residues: CASSQANSIQYF. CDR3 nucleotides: TGTGCCAGCAGCCAGGCTAACAGCATTCAGTACTTC.

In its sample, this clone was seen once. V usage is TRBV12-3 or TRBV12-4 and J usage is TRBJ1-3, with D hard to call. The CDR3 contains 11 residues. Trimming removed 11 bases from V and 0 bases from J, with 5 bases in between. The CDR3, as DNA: TGTGCCTTCGGCTCTGGAAACACCATATATTTT. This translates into CAFGSGNTIYF.

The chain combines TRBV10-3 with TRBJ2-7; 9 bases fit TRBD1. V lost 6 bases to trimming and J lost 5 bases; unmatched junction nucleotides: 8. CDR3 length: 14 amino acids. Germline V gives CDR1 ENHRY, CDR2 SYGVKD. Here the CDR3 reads CAISTPGQGHEQYF. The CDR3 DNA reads TGTGCCATCAGCACCCCGGGACAGGGCCACGAGCAGTACTTC.

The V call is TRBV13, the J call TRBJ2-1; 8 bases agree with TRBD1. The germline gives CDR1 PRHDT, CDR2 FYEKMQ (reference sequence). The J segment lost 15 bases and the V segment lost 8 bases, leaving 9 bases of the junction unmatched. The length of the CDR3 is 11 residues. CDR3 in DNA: TGTGCCAGCGAGGGGTGGACAGGGAGGTTCTTC. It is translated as CASEGWTGRFF.

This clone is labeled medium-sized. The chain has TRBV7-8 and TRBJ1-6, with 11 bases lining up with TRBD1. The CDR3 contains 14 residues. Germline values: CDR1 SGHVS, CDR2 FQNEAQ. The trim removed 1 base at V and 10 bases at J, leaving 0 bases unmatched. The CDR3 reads CASSLGDRGSPLHF. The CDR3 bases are TGTGCCAGCAGCTTAGGGGACAGGGGGTCACCCCTCCACTTT.

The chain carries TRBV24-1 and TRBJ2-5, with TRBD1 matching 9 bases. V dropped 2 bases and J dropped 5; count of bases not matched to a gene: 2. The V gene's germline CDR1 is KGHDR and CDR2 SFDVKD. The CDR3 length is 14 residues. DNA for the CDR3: TGTGCCACCAGTGATTGGACAGGGGACGAGACCCAGTACTTC. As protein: CATSDWTGDETQYF.

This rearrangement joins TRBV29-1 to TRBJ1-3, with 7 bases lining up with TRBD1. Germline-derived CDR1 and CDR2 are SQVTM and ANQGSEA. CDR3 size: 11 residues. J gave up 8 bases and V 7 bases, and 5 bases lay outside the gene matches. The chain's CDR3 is CSGRQGDTIYF. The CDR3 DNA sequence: TGCAGCGGAAGACAGGGAGACACCATATATTTT. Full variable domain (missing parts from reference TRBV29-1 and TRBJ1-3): SAVISQKPSRDICQRGTSLTIQCQVDSQVTMMFWYRQQPGQSLTLIATANQGSEATYESGFVIDKFPISRPNLTFSTLTVSNMSPEDSSIYLCSGRQGDTIYFGEGSWLTVV.

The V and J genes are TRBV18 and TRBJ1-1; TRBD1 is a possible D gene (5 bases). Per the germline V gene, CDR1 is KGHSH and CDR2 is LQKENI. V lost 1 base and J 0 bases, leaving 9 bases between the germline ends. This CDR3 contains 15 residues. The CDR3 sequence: CASSPQTELNTEAFF. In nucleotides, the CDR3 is TGTGCCAGCTCACCACAGACAGAACTGAACACTGAAGCTTTCTTT.

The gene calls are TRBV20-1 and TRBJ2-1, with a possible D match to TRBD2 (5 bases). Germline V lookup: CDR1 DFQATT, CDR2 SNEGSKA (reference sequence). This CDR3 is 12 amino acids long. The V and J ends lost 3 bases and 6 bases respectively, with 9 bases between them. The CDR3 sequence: CSASMGSNEQFF. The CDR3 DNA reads TGCAGTGCTAGTATGGGGAGCAATGAGCAGTTCTTC.

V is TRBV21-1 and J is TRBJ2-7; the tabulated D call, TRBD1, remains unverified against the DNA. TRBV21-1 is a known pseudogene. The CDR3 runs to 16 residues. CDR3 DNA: TGTGCCAGCAACCGTTGGACAGGGACGTACTCCTACGAGCAGTACTTC. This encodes CASNRWTGTYSYEQYF.

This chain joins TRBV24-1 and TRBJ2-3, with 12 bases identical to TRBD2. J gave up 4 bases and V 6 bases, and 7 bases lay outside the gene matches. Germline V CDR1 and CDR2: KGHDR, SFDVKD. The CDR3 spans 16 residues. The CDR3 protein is CATSSLAGGPADTQYF. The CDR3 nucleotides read TGTGCCACCAGTTCCCTAGCGGGGGGGCCGGCAGATACGCAGTATTTT.

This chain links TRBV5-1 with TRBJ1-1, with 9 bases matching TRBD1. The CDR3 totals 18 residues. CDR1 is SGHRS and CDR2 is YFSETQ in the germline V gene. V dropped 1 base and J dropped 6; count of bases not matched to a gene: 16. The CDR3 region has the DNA TGCGCCAGCAGCTTGCGGTCGGGACAGGGCTCGGGGGTAGCTGAAGCTTTCTTT. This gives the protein CASSLRSGQGSGVAEAFF.

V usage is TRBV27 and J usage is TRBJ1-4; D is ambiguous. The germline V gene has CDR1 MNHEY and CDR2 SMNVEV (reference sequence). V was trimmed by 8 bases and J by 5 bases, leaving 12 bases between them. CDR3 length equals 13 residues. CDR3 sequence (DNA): TGTGCCAGCCGGAGCCAGCTAAATGAAAAACTGTTTTTT. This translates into CASRSQLNEKLFF.